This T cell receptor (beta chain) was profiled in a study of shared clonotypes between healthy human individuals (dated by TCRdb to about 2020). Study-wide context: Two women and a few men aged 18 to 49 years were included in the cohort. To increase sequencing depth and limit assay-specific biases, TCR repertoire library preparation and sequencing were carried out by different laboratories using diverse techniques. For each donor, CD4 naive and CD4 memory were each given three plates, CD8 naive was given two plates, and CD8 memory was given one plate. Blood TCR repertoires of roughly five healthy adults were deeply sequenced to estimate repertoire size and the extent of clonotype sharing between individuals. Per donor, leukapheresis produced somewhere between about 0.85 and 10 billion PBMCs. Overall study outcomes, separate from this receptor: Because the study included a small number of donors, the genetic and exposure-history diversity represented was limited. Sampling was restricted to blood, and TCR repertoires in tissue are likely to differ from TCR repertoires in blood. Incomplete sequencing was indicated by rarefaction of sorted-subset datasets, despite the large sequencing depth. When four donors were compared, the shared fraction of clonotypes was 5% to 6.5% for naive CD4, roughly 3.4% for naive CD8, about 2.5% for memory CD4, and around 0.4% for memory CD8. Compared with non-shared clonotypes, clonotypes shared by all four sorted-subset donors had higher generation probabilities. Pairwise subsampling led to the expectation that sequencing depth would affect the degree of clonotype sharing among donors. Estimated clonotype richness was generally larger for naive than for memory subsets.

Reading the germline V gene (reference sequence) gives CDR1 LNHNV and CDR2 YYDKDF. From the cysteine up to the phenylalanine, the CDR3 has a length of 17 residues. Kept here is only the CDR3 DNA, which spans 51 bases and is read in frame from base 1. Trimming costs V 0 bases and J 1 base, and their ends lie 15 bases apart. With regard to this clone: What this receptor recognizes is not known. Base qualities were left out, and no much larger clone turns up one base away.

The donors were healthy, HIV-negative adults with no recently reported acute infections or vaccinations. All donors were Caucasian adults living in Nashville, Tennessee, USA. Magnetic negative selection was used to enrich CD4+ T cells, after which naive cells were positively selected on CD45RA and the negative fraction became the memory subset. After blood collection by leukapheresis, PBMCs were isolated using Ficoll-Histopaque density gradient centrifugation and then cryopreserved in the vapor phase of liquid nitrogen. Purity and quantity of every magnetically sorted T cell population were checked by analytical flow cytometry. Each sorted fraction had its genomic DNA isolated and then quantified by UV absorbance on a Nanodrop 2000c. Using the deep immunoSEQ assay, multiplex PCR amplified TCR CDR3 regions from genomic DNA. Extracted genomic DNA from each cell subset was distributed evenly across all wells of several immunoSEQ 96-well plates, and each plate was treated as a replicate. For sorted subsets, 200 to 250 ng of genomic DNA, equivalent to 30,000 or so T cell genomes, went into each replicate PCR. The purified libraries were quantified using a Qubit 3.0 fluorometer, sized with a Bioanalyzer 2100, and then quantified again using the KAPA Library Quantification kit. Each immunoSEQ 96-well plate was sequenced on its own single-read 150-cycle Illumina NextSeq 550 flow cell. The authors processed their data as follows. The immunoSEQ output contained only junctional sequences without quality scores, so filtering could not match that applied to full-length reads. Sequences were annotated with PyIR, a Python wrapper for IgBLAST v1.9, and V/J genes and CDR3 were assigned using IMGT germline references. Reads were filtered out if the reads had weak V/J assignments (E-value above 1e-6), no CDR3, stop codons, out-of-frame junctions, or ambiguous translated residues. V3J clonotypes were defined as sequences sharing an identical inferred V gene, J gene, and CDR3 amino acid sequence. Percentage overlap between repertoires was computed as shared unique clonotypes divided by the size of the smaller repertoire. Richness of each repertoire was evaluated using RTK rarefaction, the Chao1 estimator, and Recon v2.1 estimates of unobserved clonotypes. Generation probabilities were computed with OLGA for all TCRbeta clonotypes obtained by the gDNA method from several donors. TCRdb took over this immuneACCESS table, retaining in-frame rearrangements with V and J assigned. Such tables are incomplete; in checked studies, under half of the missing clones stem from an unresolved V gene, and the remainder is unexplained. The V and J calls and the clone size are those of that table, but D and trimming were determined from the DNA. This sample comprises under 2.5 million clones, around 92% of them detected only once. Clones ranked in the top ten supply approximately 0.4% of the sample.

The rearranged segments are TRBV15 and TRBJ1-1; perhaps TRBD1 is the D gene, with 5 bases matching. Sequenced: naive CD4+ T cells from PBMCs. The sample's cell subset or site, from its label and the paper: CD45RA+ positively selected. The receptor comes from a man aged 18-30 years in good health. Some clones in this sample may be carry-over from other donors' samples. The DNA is TGTGCCACCAGCAGAGACTGGGGGAAAGGAGCGAACACTGAAGCTTTCTTT. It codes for CATSRDWGKGANTEAFF.